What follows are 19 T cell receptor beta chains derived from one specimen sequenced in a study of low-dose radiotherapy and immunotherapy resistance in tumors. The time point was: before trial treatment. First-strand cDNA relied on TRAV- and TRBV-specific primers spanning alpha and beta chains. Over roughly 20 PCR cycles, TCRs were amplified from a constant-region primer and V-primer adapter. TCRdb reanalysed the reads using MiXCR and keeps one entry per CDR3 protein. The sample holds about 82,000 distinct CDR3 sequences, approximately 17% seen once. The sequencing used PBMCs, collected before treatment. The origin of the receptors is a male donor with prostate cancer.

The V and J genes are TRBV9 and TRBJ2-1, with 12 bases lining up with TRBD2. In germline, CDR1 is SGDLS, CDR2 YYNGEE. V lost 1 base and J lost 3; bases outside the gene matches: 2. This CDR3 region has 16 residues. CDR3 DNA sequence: TGTGCCAGCAGCGTATCGACTAGCGGGGGCTACAATGAGCAGTTCTTC. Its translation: CASSVSTSGGYNEQFF.

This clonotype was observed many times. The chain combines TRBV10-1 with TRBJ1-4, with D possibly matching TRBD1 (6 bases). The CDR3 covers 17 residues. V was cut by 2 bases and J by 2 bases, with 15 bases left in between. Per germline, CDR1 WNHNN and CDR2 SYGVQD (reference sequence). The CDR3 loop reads CASSEPHLQGTNEKLFF. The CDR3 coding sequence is TGCGCCAGCAGTGAGCCCCACCTACAGGGCACTAATGAAAAACTGTTTTTT.

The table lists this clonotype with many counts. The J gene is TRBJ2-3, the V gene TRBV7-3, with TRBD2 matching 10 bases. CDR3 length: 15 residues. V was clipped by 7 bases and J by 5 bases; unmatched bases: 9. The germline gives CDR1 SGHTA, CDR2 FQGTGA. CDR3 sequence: CASTQAGGPLDTQYF. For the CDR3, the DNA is TGTGCCAGCACCCAAGCGGGAGGGCCATTAGATACGCAGTATTTT.

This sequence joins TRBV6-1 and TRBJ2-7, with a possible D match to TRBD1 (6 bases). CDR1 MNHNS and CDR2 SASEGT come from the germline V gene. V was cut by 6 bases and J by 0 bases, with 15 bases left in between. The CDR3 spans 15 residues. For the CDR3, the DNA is TGTGCCAGCAGGATACAGGGTGGGGGCTCCTACGAGCAGTACTTC. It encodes CASRIQGGGSYEQYF.

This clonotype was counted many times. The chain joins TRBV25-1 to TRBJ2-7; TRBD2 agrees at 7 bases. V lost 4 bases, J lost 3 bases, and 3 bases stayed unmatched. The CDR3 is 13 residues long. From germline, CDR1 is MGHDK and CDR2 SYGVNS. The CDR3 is CASSVAGVYEQYF. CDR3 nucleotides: TGTGCCAGCAGTGTCGCGGGAGTCTACGAGCAGTACTTC.

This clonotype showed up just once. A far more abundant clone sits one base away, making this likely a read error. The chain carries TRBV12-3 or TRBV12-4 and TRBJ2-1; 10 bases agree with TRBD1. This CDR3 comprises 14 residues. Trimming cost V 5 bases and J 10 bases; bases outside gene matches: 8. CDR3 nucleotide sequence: TGTGCCAGCAGTCCCGGGACAGGGGACCGCGAGCAGTTCTTC. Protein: CASSPGTGDREQFF.

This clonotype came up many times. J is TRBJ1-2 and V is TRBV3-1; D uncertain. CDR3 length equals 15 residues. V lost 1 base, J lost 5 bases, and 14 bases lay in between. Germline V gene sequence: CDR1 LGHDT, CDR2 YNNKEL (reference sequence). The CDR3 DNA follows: TGTGCCAGCAGCCAAGTCGACACAGCACCTTATGGCTACACCTTC. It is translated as CASSQVDTAPYGYTF.

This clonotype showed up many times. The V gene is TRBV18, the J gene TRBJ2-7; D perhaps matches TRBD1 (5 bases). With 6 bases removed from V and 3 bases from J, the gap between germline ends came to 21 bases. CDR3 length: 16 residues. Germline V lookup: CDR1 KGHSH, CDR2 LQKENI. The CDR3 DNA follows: TGTGCCAGCTCGTTCCCAGGACACTCGGGCAGCTACGAGCAGTACTTC. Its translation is CASSFPGHSGSYEQYF.

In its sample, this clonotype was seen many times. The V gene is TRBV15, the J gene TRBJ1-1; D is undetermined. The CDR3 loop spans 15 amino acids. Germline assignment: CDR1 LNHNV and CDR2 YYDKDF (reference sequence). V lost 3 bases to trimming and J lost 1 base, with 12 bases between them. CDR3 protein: CATSRPGLANTEAFF. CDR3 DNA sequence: TGTGCCACCAGCAGGCCTGGGCTGGCGAACACTGAAGCTTTCTTT.

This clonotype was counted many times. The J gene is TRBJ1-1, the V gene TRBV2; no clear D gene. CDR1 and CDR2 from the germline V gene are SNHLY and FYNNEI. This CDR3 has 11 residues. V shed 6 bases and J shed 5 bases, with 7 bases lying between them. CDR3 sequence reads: CASSPQTEAFF. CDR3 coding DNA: TGTGCCAGCAGCCCACAAACTGAAGCTTTCTTT.

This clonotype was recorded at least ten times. CDR3 nucleotides: TGCAGCGTTGCGTCTGACATCAATCAGCCCCAGCATTTT. Translating gives CSVASDINQPQHF. This chain uses TRBV29-1 with TRBJ1-5; D is ambiguous. CDR1 is SQVTM and CDR2 is ANQGSEA in the germline V gene. The V end was cut by 4 bases, the J end by 3 bases, with 10 bases between. This CDR3 comprises 13 residues.

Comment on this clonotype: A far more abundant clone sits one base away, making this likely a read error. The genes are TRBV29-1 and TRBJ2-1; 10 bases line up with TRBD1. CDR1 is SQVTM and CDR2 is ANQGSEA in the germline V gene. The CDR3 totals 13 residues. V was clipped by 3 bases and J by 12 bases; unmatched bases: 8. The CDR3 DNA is TGCAGCGTTGATGGGGGACAGGGGAAGCGGCAGTTCTTC. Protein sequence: CSVDGGQGKRQFF.

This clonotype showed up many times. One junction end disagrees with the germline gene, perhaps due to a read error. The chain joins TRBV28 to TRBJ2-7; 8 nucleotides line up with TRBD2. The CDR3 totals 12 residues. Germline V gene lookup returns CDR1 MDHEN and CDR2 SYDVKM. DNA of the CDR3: TGTGCCAGCAGTTTAAACCACGGGGGGGGGCATTTC. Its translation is CASSLNHGGGHF.

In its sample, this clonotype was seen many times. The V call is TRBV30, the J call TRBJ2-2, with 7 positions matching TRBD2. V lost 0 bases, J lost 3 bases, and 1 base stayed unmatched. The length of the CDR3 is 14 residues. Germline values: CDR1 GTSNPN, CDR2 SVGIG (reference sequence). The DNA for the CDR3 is TGTGCCTGGAGTGTAGGACTAGACACCGGGGAGCTGTTTTTT. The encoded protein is CAWSVGLDTGELFF. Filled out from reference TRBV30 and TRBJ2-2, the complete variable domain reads SQTIHQWPATLVQPVGSPLSLECTVEGTSNPNLYWYRQAAGRGLQLLFYSVGIGQISSEVPQNLSASRPQDRQFILSSKKLLLSDSGFYLCAWSVGLDTGELFFGEGSRLTVL.

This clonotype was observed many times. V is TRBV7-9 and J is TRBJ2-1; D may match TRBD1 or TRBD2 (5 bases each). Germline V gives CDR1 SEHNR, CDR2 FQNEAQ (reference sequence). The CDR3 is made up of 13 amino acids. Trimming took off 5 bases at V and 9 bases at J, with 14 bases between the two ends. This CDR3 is CASSLVFGGEQFF. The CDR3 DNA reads TGTGCCAGCAGCCTTGTTTTTGGGGGTGAGCAGTTCTTC. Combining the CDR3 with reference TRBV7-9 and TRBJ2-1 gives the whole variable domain DTGVSQNPRHKITKRGQNVTFRCDPISEHNRLYWYRQTLGQGPEFLTYFQNEAQLEKSRLLSDRFSAERPKGSFSTLEIQRTEQGDSAMYLCASSLVFGGEQFFGPGTRLTVL.

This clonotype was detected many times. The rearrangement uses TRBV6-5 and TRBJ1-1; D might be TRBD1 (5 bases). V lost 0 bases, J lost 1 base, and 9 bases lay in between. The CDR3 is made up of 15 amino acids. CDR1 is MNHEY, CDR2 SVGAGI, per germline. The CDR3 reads CASSYSGTENTEAFF. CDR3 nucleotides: TGTGCCAGCAGTTACTCGGGGACGGAGAACACTGAAGCTTTCTTT.

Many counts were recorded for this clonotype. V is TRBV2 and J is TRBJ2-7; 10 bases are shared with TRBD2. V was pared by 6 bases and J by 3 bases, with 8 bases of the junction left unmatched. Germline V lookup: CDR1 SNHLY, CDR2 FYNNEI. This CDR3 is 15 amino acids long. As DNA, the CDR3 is TGTGCCAGCAGGGTAGCGGGAGGCACGATCTACGAGCAGTACTTC. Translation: CASRVAGGTIYEQYF.

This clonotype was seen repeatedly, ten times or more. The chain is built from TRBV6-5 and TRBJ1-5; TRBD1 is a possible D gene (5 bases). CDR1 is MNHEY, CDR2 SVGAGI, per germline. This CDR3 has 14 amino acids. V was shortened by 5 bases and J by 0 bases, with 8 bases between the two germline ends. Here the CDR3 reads CASSPTDSNQPQHF. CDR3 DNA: TGTGCCAGCAGTCCGACAGATAGCAATCAGCCCCAGCATTTT.

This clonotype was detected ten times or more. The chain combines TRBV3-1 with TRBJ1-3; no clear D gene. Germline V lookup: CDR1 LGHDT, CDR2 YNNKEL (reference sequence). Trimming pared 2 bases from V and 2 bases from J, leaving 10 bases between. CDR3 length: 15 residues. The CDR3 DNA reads TGTGCCAGCAGCCAATCAGCCCACGCTGGAAACACCATATATTTT. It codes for CASSQSAHAGNTIYF.